One sample yielded the 23 T cell receptor beta chains listed below, sequenced in a study of Graves' ophthalmopathy and Graves' hyperthyroidism. Investigators amplified TCR beta CDR3 regions from RNA transcripts. HTBI primers were used in a first-round RT-PCR, which preceded a second-round multiplex PCR. TCRdb ran MiXCR on the multiplex PCR reads and lists one entry per CDR3 protein. The data hold around 1,200,000 distinct CDR3 sequences, with about two fifths observed a single time. Sequencing input: peripheral blood or thyroid tissue (not recorded which). The receptors were sampled from an adult man with Graves' hyperthyroidism.

This clonotype was recorded many times. The chain has TRBV10-3 and TRBJ2-5, with TRBD2 matching 10 bases. The germline gives CDR1 ENHRY, CDR2 SYGVKD. CDR3 length: 15 residues. Losses at the gene ends were 0 bases for V and 7 bases for J; bases not matched to a gene: 5. In nucleotides, the CDR3 is TGTGCCATCAGTGAGTCGACTAGCGGGTCCTTGACCCAGTACTTC. Translating gives CAISESTSGSLTQYF.

The chain combines TRBV20-1 with TRBJ2-5; D may be TRBD2 (6 bases). The V gene's germline CDR1 is DFQATT and CDR2 SNEGSKA (reference sequence). The CDR3 is made up of 16 amino acids. V was trimmed by 1 base and J by 5 bases, leaving 20 bases between them. The CDR3 DNA is TGCAGTGCTAGAGGGATCCGGGACTTCCTTGAGGAGACCCAGTACTTC. This codes for CSARGIRDFLEETQYF.

This clonotype occurred many times. The V gene is TRBV6-1, the J gene TRBJ1-1, with D uncertain. The germline V gene has CDR1 MNHNS and CDR2 SASEGT. CDR3 size: 13 residues. Trimming removed 3 bases from V and 3 bases from J, with 8 bases in between. The CDR3: CASSDQFYTEAFF. CDR3 nucleotide sequence: TGTGCCAGCAGTGACCAATTTTACACTGAAGCTTTCTTT.

This clonotype was observed at least ten times. The genes are TRBV7-9 and TRBJ1-4; D ambiguous. From germline, CDR1 is SEHNR and CDR2 FQNEAQ (reference sequence). The ends were cut back, 2 bases at V and 0 bases at J, with 7 bases in the middle. The CDR3 loop spans 15 amino acids. CDR3 DNA: TGTGCCAGCAGCTTATTGGCGGCAACTAATGAAAAACTGTTTTTT. This translates into CASSLLAATNEKLFF.

Ten or more counts support this clonotype. V gene TRBV20-1 combines with J gene TRBJ1-6; 9 nucleotides match TRBD1. Germline V gene lookup returns CDR1 DFQATT and CDR2 SNEGSKA (reference sequence). This CDR3 is 19 amino acids long. Trimming took 0 bases from V and 9 from J; bases not matched to a gene: 18. CDR3 region: CSARDLIGTGLRSGSPLHF. CDR3 coding DNA: TGCAGTGCTAGAGACCTGATTGGGACAGGGCTGAGATCGGGTTCACCCCTCCACTTT.

In this sample, this clonotype turned up many times. A read error may account for a junction end that differs from germline. The chain carries TRBV10-3 and TRBJ2-7; no definite D call. The CDR3 spans 15 residues. Germline CDR1 is ENHRY and CDR2 is SYGVKD. The CDR3 protein is CAISESGGKSYEQYF. CDR3 sequence (DNA): TGTGCCATCAGTGAGTCAGGTGGGAAGTCCTATGAGCAGTACTTC.

The rearrangement uses TRBV25-1 and TRBJ2-4; 8 nucleotides line up with TRBD1. The ends lost 3 bases at V and 8 bases at J; junction bases unmatched: 3. CDR1 MGHDK and CDR2 SYGVNS come from the germline V gene. The CDR3 runs to 13 residues. CDR3 region: CASSDHRGDIQYF. In nucleotides, the CDR3 is TGTGCCAGCAGTGACCACAGGGGGGACATTCAGTACTTC.

This clonotype has more than one count but fewer than ten. This chain joins TRBV3-1 and TRBJ2-7, with unresolved D. From germline, CDR1 is LGHDT and CDR2 YNNKEL (reference sequence). The CDR3 consists of 14 residues. V was clipped by 0 bases and J by 0 bases, with 6 bases between them. CDR3 nucleotide sequence: TGTGCCAGCAGCCAAGACTACATCTCCTACGAGCAGTACTTC. Its protein product is CASSQDYISYEQYF.

This clonotype was detected only once. This sequence joins TRBV2 and TRBJ1-2; possibly TRBD1 for D (6 bases). This CDR3 contains 14 residues. The germline V and J ends were trimmed by 7 bases and 2 bases, with 14 bases remaining between them. Per germline, CDR1 SNHLY and CDR2 FYNNEI. This CDR3 reads CASTRDKINYGYTF. CDR3 coding DNA: TGTGCCAGCACTCGGGACAAGATAAACTATGGCTACACCTTC.

The sample holds a few counts of this clonotype. This sequence joins TRBV6-1 and TRBJ1-2, with 9 bases identical to TRBD1. V trimming: 10 bases; J trimming: 0 bases; junction bases outside the gene matches: 6. The germline CDR1 and CDR2 sequences are MNHNS and SASEGT. The CDR3 contains 14 residues. CDR3 coding DNA: TGTGCCATCGTACAGGGGGCGTCTAACTATGGCTACACCTTC. Translated, it gives CAIVQGASNYGYTF.

Points on this clonotype: Possible read error: a much larger clone is one base away. The rearrangement uses TRBV2 and TRBJ1-3; D unresolved. This CDR3 spans 13 amino acids. CDR1 and CDR2 from the germline V gene are SNHLY and FYNNEI. The CDR3 region is CTSHMISGNTIYF. Written as DNA, the CDR3 is TGTACCAGTCATATGATATCTGGAAACACCATATATTTT.

The genes are TRBV6-7 and TRBJ2-2, with D uncertain. TRBV6-7 is noted as an ORF with a role that remains uncertain. The CDR3 extends over 15 amino acids. Trimming took off 0 bases at V and 0 bases at J, with 5 bases between the two ends. CDR3 loop: CASSYSAANTGELFF. The CDR3 DNA reads TGTGCCAGCAGTTACTCGGCGGCGAACACCGGGGAGCTGTTTTTT.

The chain couples TRBV28 to TRBJ2-7; no definite D call. This CDR3 is 15 amino acids long. Germline assignment: CDR1 MDHEN and CDR2 SYDVKM. V lost 2 bases and J lost 4, with 15 bases in between. CDR3: CASSLIGAGVYEQYF. The DNA for the CDR3 is TGTGCCAGCAGTTTAATTGGAGCAGGCGTTTACGAGCAGTACTTC. Full variable domain (outside the CDR3, taken from reference TRBV28 and TRBJ2-7): DVKVTQSSRYLVKRTGEKVFLECVQDMDHENMFWYRQDPGLGLRLIYFSYDVKMKEKGDIPEGYSVSREKKERFSLILESASTNQTSMYLCASSLIGAGVYEQYFGPGTRLTVT.

The chain couples TRBV7-2 to TRBJ2-7; the match to TRBD1 covers 8 bases. The junction had 12 bases not matched to a gene; V was cut back by 9 bases and J by 2 bases. The CDR3 sequence is 15 residues long. The germline CDR1 and CDR2 sequences are SGHTA and FQGNSA. This chain's CDR3 is CTSSTTGEQPYEQYF. CDR3 nucleotide sequence: TGTACCAGTAGTACGACAGGGGAACAACCCTACGAGCAGTACTTC.

This chain uses TRBV10-1 with TRBJ2-3; maybe TRBD1 (5 bases). V gave up 6 bases and J gave up 4 bases, with 14 bases separating them. Germline CDR1 is WNHNN and CDR2 is SYGVQD (reference sequence). The CDR3 length is 14 residues. DNA for the CDR3: TGCGCCAGCAGCGGTGTGGTGGGGCCAGATACGCAGTATTTT. Amino acids: CASSGVVGPDTQYF.

The DNA for the CDR3 is TGCAGTGCGCCGACTAGCGGGAGCCTTCCCAATGAGCAGTACTTC. This sequence encodes CSAPTSGSLPNEQYF. The rearrangement links TRBV20-1 to TRBJ2-7; 12 nucleotides line up with TRBD2. The CDR3 sequence is 15 residues long. Germline assignment: CDR1 DFQATT and CDR2 SNEGSKA (reference sequence). Trimming cost V 6 bases and J 7 bases; bases outside gene matches: 13.

This clonotype was seen only once. A read error is possible here, since a much larger clone lies one base away. The J gene is TRBJ2-7, the V gene TRBV9, with a weak D call TRBD2 (5 bases). Trimming took 4 bases from V and 6 from J, leaving 23 bases between them. Looked up from germline, CDR1 is SGDLS and CDR2 is YYNGEE. The CDR3 covers 16 residues. The CDR3 sequence is CASSPTSTGSTCEQYF. CDR3 DNA: TGTGCCAGCAGCCCCACCAGCACGGGAAGTACCTGCGAGCAGTACTTC.

This clonotype was observed a few times. The rearrangement joins TRBV9 to TRBJ1-1; 9 bases map to TRBD1. The CDR3 consists of 15 residues. V shed 5 bases and J 3 bases; nucleotides not matched to a gene: 8. In germline, CDR1 is SGDLS, CDR2 YYNGEE. CDR3 sequence reads: CASSLGQGIDTEAFF. CDR3 coding DNA: TGTGCCAGCAGTTTAGGACAGGGGATCGACACTGAAGCTTTCTTT.

V usage is TRBV20-1 and J usage is TRBJ1-2; tentative D call: TRBD1 (5 bases). The CDR3 has 14 amino acids. The V end was cut by 1 base, the J end by 3 bases, with 12 bases between. The germline CDR1 and CDR2 sequences are DFQATT and SNEGSKA (reference sequence). The CDR3 DNA is TGCAGTGCTAGAGCCCCGGGACCAGACTATGGCTACACCTTC. Translating it yields CSARAPGPDYGYTF.

This clonotype was found many times. This chain links TRBV9 with TRBJ2-7; 11 nucleotides align to TRBD2. J lost 6 bases, V lost 1 base, and 6 bases had no gene match. Germline V gene sequence: CDR1 SGDLS, CDR2 YYNGEE. CDR3 size: 15 residues. The CDR3 nucleotides read TGTGCCAGCAGCGTAAGTTCTCTAGCGGGAGGCGAGCAGTACTTC. It encodes CASSVSSLAGGEQYF.

This clonotype came up many times. The V gene is TRBV7-9, the J gene TRBJ1-1; 7 nucleotides match TRBD1. The CDR3 contains 17 residues. Germline CDR1 reads SEHNR; CDR2 reads FQNEAQ (reference sequence). J was trimmed by 0 bases and V by 4 bases; bases with no gene match: 11. The CDR3 is CASSSLGTGVLNTEAFF. In nucleotides, the CDR3 is TGTGCCAGCAGCTCGTTAGGAACAGGGGTATTGAACACTGAAGCTTTCTTT.

The chain links TRBV10-3 to TRBJ1-2, with TRBD1 matching over 11 bases. Germline loops: CDR1 ENHRY, CDR2 SYGVKD. This CDR3 contains 13 residues. V was clipped by 4 bases and J by 6 bases; unmatched bases: 1. The CDR3 DNA is TGTGCCATCAGTGGGGACAGGGGGGATGGCTACACCTTC. Translated: CAISGDRGDGYTF.

This clonotype was observed a few times. V and J are TRBV5-6 and TRBJ1-1; D call uncertain. Trimming took off 4 bases at V and 4 bases at J, with 20 bases between the two ends. Germline V gene lookup returns CDR1 SGHDT and CDR2 YYEEEE. The CDR3 length is 16 residues. CDR3: CASSVEESPGGTEAFF. In DNA form, the CDR3 reads TGTGCCAGCAGCGTTGAAGAATCCCCCGGCGGCACTGAAGCTTTCTTT.